This TCR beta chain was recorded in a study of beta chain features in type 1 diabetes. Study conclusions and caveats: Patients with type 1 diabetes carried fewer insertions and had more deletions at their VDJ junctions.

In its sample, this clone was seen a few times. Its antigen remains unknown. Looked up from germline, CDR1 is LNHDA and CDR2 is SQIVND (reference sequence). Trimming removed 5 bases from V and 7 bases from J; junction bases left unmatched: 6. The CDR3 runs 15 residues. Investigators reverse transcribed all isolated RNA, so they sequenced expressed TCRB transcripts. Measured with immunoSEQ multiplex PCR; TCRdb has only the in-frame clones, and not every one. Of over 700,000 clones detected, 15% to 20% appear once; the ten largest clones hold 0.023%. This chain connects TRBV19 to TRBJ2-1, with 12 bases matching TRBD2. The sequencing sample was made of naive CD4+ T cells from blood. The TCR was taken from a woman under 30 in good health. CDR3 amino acids: CASSPRTSGNNEQFF. The DNA of the CDR3 is TGTGCCAGTAGTCCCAGGACTAGCGGGAATAATGAGCAGTTCTTC.